The rows below give T cell receptor beta chains drawn from one sample of a study of T cell changes during pregnancy in multiple sclerosis. Profiling relied on immunoSEQ multiplex PCR, and the TCRdb table lists in-frame clones only, not all of them. The sample lists under 70,000 clones; 91% were seen once. Sequencing used peripheral blood, obtained after pregnancy. The receptors originated from a female donor in good health, enrolled as a control in a pregnancy study. Each CDR3 is given with its conserved first and last residue. D genes are given only for firm matches. Part of the rows lack a size; the others show once, few, many or a class for expanded clones.

-	-	TRBJ1-2	TRBV11-2	CASSSPRGLDDGYTF	TGTGCCAGCAGCTCCCCCAGGGGATTAGACGATGGCTACACCTTC
-	TRBD1	TRBJ1-1	TRBV15	CATTQDRGYTEAFF	TGTGCCACCACTCAGGACAGGGGTTACACTGAAGCTTTCTTT
-	-	TRBJ2-5	TRBV6-4	CASSPEGGGTQETQYF	TGTGCCAGCAGCCCTGAGGGGGGGGGAACCCAAGAGACCCAGTACTTC
-	-	TRBJ2-7	TRBV29-1	CSAEGPGLLSDEQYF	TGCAGCGCCGAAGGACCGGGGTTGCTCTCGGACGAGCAGTACTTC
-	TRBD2	TRBJ2-5	TRBV27	CASSLSSSGAQETQYF	TGTGCCAGCAGTTTAAGTTCTAGCGGGGCCCAAGAGACCCAGTACTTC
-	-	TRBJ1-5	TRBV7-6	CASSLGQDQPQHF	TGTGCCAGCAGCTTAGGGCAGGATCAGCCCCAGCATTTT
few	-	TRBJ1-1	TRBV9	CASSEGGRDTEAFF	TGTGCCAGCAGCGAGGGGGGGCGCGACACTGAAGCTTTCTTT
once	TRBD1	TRBJ2-6	TRBV11-2	CASTLRGTGGSGANVLTF	TGTGCCAGCACCCTTCGCGGGACAGGGGGCTCTGGGGCCAACGTCCTGACTTTC
-	-	TRBJ1-1	TRBV15	CATSRAPNTEAFF	TGTGCCACCAGCAGAGCTCCGAACACTGAAGCTTTCTTT
few	-	TRBJ2-7	TRBV7-9	CASSLVPGSHEQYF	TGTGCCAGCAGCTTAGTCCCCGGGAGCCACGAGCAGTACTTC
few	-	TRBJ1-1	TRBV5-1	CASTWGAADTEAFF	TGCGCCAGCACCTGGGGAGCTGCGGACACTGAAGCTTTCTTT
-	-	TRBJ1-1	TRBV11-3	CASSPWTAQTEAFF	TGTGCCAGCAGCCCTTGGACAGCCCAAACGGAAGCTTTCTTT
-	-	TRBJ2-5	TRBV9	CASSPIGHWQETQYF	TGTGCCAGCAGCCCAATTGGACATTGGCAAGAGACCCAGTACTTC
-	TRBD1	TRBJ1-6	TRBV2	CASSRTGQNSPLHF	TGTGCCAGCTCCCGGACAGGACAAAATTCACCCCTCCACTTT
-	TRBD1	TRBJ2-7	TRBV6-5	CASSYSHRGRSYEQYF	TGTGCCAGCAGTTACTCCCACAGGGGGCGGTCCTACGAGCAGTACTTC
-	-	TRBJ1-2	TRBV5-1	CASSSTGQSYGYTF	TGCGCCAGCAGCTCAACTGGACAGTCCTATGGCTACACCTTC
-	-	TRBJ1-4	TRBV10-3	CAISESNGRADEKLFF	TGTGCCATCAGTGAGTCGAACGGCAGGGCTGATGAAAAACTGTTTTTT
-	-	TRBJ1-2	TRBV11-2	CASSPGEGYTF	TGTGCCAGCAGCCCCGGAGAGGGCTACACCTTC
-	TRBD1	TRBJ1-1	TRBV4-3	CASSQETGANTEAFF	TGCGCCAGCAGCCAAGAGACAGGGGCGAACACTGAAGCTTTCTTT
-	TRBD1	TRBJ1-2	TRBV19	CASSRDRGSYGYTF	TGTGCCAGTAGCCGGGACAGGGGCTCCTATGGCTACACCTTC
-	-	TRBJ2-7	TRBV27	CASSPTGYSEQYF	TGTGCCAGCAGCCCCACAGGGTATTCCGAGCAGTACTTC
-	TRBD1	TRBJ1-1	TRBV4-3	CASSQYPGQGTEAFF	TGCGCCAGCAGCCAATACCCGGGACAGGGCACTGAAGCTTTCTTT
once	TRBD1	TRBJ1-1	TRBV29-1	CSAVQGGNTEAFF	TGCAGCGCCGTCCAGGGGGGGAACACTGAAGCTTTCTTT
-	-	TRBJ1-1	TRBV9	CASSVETTGSEAFF	TGTGCCAGCAGCGTCGAAACGACAGGAAGTGAAGCTTTCTTT
-	TRBD2	TRBJ2-3	TRBV10-2	CASTQEEGWASGGALDTQYF	TGCGCCAGCACCCAAGAAGAGGGTTGGGCTAGCGGGGGGGCCTTAGATACGCAGTATTTT
-	TRBD1	TRBJ1-2	TRBV5-4	CASSTGQGSTNYGYTF	TGTGCCAGCAGCACCGGACAGGGCTCAACTAACTATGGCTACACCTTC
-	TRBD1	TRBJ1-2	TRBV30	CAWSVKGAPGGYTF	TGTGCCTGGAGTGTAAAGGGGGCGCCGGGTGGCTACACCTTC
-	-	TRBJ1-2	TRBV27	CASSSLGREHFGYTF	TGTGCCAGCAGTTCCCTCGGGAGGGAGCATTTTGGCTACACCTTC
-	-	TRBJ2-7	TRBV6-6	CASSEDMDYEQYF	TGTGCCAGCAGCGAAGACATGGACTACGAGCAGTACTTC
-	-	TRBJ2-7	TRBV9	CASSPGDTYEQYF	TGTGCCAGCAGCCCAGGTGACACCTACGAGCAGTACTTC
-	-	TRBJ1-5	TRBV6-5	CASIQNRDSNQPQHF	TGTGCCAGCATCCAAAACAGGGATAGCAATCAGCCCCAGCATTTT
-	-	TRBJ1-2	TRBV7-2	CASSLERGYTF	TGTGCCAGCAGCTTAGAGAGAGGCTACACCTTC
-	TRBD1	TRBJ2-7	TRBV5-8	CASSLPGGLIPYEQYF	TGTGCCAGCAGCTTGCCAGGGGGCCTGATTCCCTACGAGCAGTACTTC
-	-	TRBJ2-5	TRBV25-1	CASSDPVTQYF	TGTGCCAGCAGTGACCCCGTTACCCAGTACTTC
-	-	TRBJ1-4	TRBV9	CASSVGGWHEKLFF	TGTGCCAGCAGCGTAGGAGGGTGGCATGAAAAACTGTTTTTT
-	-	TRBJ1-5	TRBV29-1	CSTGPTSNQPQHF	TGCAGTACAGGACCGACTAGCAATCAGCCCCAGCATTTT
-	-	TRBJ2-7	TRBV27	CASSSLSAGVTYEQYF	TGTGCCAGCAGTTCGCTCTCAGCCGGGGTTACCTACGAGCAGTACTTC
-	-	TRBJ1-2	TRBV7-3	CASSSQGGSYYGYTF	TGTGCCAGCAGCTCACAGGGAGGGTCGTACTATGGCTACACCTTC
-	-	TRBJ1-1	TRBV7-3	CASSPGLRRTEAFF	TGTGCCAGCAGCCCTGGACTCAGAAGGACTGAAGCTTTCTTT
-	-	TRBJ2-2	TRBV5-6	CASSLGPLGARTGELFF	TGTGCCAGCAGCTTGGGTCCTTTAGGGGCGCGCACCGGGGAGCTGTTTTTT
-	-	TRBJ2-7	TRBV7-3	CASSQIQGFSYEQYF	TGTGCCAGCAGCCAAATACAGGGCTTCTCCTACGAGCAGTACTTC
-	-	TRBJ1-5	TRBV30	CAWSPRIGDAGGIYSNQPQHF	TGTGCCTGGAGTCCTCGGATAGGGGACGCCGGGGGGATATATAGCAATCAGCCCCAGCATTTT
-	-	TRBJ1-2	TRBV14	CASSQEPAGFHYGYTF	TGTGCCAGCAGCCAAGAGCCAGCAGGGTTCCACTATGGCTACACCTTC
once	-	TRBJ1-2	TRBV14	CASSQGVDYGYTF	TGTGCCAGCAGCCAAGGTGTCGACTATGGCTACACCTTC